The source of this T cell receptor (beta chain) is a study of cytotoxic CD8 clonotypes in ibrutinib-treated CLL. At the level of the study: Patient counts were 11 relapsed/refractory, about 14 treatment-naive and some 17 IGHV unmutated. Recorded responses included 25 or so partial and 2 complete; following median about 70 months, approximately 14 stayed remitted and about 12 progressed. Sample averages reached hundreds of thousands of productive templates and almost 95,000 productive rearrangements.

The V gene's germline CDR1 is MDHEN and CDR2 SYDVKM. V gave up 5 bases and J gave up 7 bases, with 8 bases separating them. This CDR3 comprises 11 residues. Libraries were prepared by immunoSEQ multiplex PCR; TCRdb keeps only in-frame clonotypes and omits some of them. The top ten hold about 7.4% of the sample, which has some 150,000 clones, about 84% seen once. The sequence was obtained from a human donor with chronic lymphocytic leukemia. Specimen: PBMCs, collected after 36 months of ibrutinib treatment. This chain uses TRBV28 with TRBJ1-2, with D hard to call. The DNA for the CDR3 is TGTGCCAGCAGTACTCGGAGTGGCTACACCTTC. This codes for CASSTRSGYTF.